Presented here are 3 T cell receptor beta chains from one specimen sequenced in a study of cytomegalovirus exposure and HLA in healthy donors. Primers included in the PCR were 60 Vbeta and 13 Jbeta primers. Repertoires were generated with immunoSEQ multiplex PCR, while TCRdb's copy carries only in-frame clones and drops some. The repertoire includes some 150,000 clones, approximately 72% of them detected once, and 2% to 2.5% sits in the top ten. Sequenced material: PBMCs. The receptors here all came from a human donor in good health.

The chain couples TRBV5-4 to TRBJ1-1; D is ambiguous. The CDR3 is made up of 15 amino acids. Germline V gives CDR1 SGHNT, CDR2 YYREEE (reference sequence). V gave up 0 bases and J gave up 4 bases, with 13 bases separating them. CDR3 sequence reads: CASSLGAGDRTEAFF. The CDR3, as DNA: TGTGCCAGCAGCTTGGGTGCCGGGGATCGCACTGAAGCTTTCTTT.

The chain combines TRBV18 with TRBJ1-1; D unresolved. The V end was cut by 3 bases, the J end by 0 bases, with 8 bases between. Germline V gene lookup returns CDR1 KGHSH and CDR2 LQKENI. The CDR3 runs 14 residues. CDR3 region: CASSPQRLNTEAFF. CDR3 nucleotides: TGTGCCAGCTCACCGCAGAGGCTGAACACTGAAGCTTTCTTT. Based on the CDR3 plus reference TRBV18 and TRBJ1-1, the full variable domain is NAGVMQNPRHLVRRRGQEARLRCSPMKGHSHVYWYRQLPEEGLKFMVYLQKENIIDESGMPKERFSAEFPKEGPSILRIQQVVRGDSAAYFCASSPQRLNTEAFFGQGTRLTVV.

The rearrangement links TRBV27 to TRBJ2-3; D unclear. This CDR3 has 15 residues. Trimming stripped 5 bases from V and 6 bases from J, with 18 bases between. From germline, CDR1 is MNHEY and CDR2 SMNVEV (reference sequence). The CDR3 here is CASSAAVTRWDTQYF. The CDR3 DNA reads TGTGCCAGCAGTGCCGCGGTCACAAGATGGGATACGCAGTATTTT.